This TCR beta chain was obtained from a study of CD8+ T cells in alopecia areata. Findings and caveats of the study: Alopecia totalis/universalis scalp especially showed more expanded CD8+ clones than normal scalp.

Comments on this clone: Its antigen is currently unknown.

Stated treatment: oral pan-JAK inhibitor, 5-10 mg twice daily. RNA extraction and reverse transcription yielded cDNA as sequencing template. The repertoire was sequenced with immunoSEQ multiplex PCR; TCRdb's copy has only in-frame clones and lacks some. The table has some 220,000 clones, under 60% seen once; the top ten hold about 1.4%. CDR1 is SNHLY, CDR2 FYNNEI, per germline. The V gene lost 7 bases and the J gene lost 5 bases, with 15 bases spanning the gap. CDR3 length: 15 residues. The chain links TRBV2 to TRBJ1-6, with D possibly TRBD1 on 5 matching bases. Sequencing used CD4+ T cells sorted from blood, obtained at week 4, from a patient treated with tofacitinib. The sequence was obtained from a human donor with alopecia areata. CDR3 nucleotides: TGTGCCAGCACCGAATCACGGGACCATAATTCACCCCTCCACTTT. This gives the protein CASTESRDHNSPLHF.